These 22 T cell receptor beta chains share one sample of origin, sequenced in a study of CD8 T cells in Susac syndrome (dated by TCRdb to between 2017 and 2020). The library was obtained by the immunoSEQ multiplex PCR assay. RNA was extracted with the RNeasy kit and 0.5 to 1 ug was reverse transcribed using random hexamers. TCRdb reprocessing: public reads trimmed at Q25 with fastp, clones called with MiXCR, in-frame beta chains kept. For every CDR3 protein sequence, its rows merge into one entry that carries the most common genes and DNA. For this sample there are 330,000 or so distinct CDR3 sequences; approximately 85% appear just once. Jointly, the top ten make up approximately 0.2% of the sample. Sequenced: CD8+ T cells from PBMCs. The source of these receptors is a human donor with multiple sclerosis.

This sequence joins TRBV5-4 and TRBJ1-1, with 7 positions matching TRBD1. The CDR3 runs to 16 residues. The V gene's germline CDR1 is SGHNT and CDR2 YYREEE (reference sequence). The J segment lost 5 bases and the V segment lost 2 bases, leaving 12 bases of the junction unmatched. CDR3 in DNA: TGTGCCAGCAGCTTCCCAGGGACAGTCGTTAGGACTGAAGCTTTCTTT. Amino acids: CASSFPGTVVRTEAFF.

The rearrangement uses TRBV20-1 and TRBJ1-2; 9 bases agree with TRBD1. Unmatched junction bases numbered 7, after V lost 6 bases and J lost 5 bases. Germline lookup yields CDR1 DFQATT and CDR2 SNEGSKA (reference sequence). The length of the CDR3 is 13 residues. DNA for the CDR3: TGCAGTGCCTGGGACAGGGACCTTTATGGCTACACCTTC. It is translated as CSAWDRDLYGYTF.

The rearrangement joins TRBV29-1 to TRBJ1-1, with D possibly TRBD1 on 5 matching bases. Germline V gives CDR1 SQVTM, CDR2 ANQGSEA. Trimming removed 3 bases at V and 4 bases at J, with 12 bases between. The CDR3 has 13 residues. CDR3 loop: CSVDRGALTEAFF. CDR3 nucleotides: TGCAGCGTTGACCGAGGGGCCCTCACTGAAGCTTTCTTT.

The DNA of the CDR3 is TGTGCCAGCAGATTCCCCCTACAGGGGGACGACACTGAAGCTTTCTTT. Its translation is CASRFPLQGDDTEAFF. The chain joins TRBV7-9 to TRBJ1-1; 8 bases fit TRBD1. Germline CDR1 reads SEHNR; CDR2 reads FQNEAQ (reference sequence). Losses at the gene ends were 6 bases for V and 3 bases for J; bases not matched to a gene: 12. The CDR3 spans 16 residues.

The V gene is TRBV19, the J gene TRBJ2-1; a weak D match, TRBD2 (5 bases). V was pared by 3 bases and J by 2 bases, with 8 bases between. This CDR3 has 14 amino acids. From germline, CDR1 is LNHDA and CDR2 SQIVND (reference sequence). CDR3 residues: CASSMEVPYNEQFF. The CDR3 DNA sequence: TGTGCCAGTAGTATGGAGGTGCCCTACAATGAGCAGTTCTTC.

This rearrangement joins TRBV5-5 to TRBJ2-1, with 7 bases aligning to TRBD2. CDR3 length equals 18 residues. Looked up from germline, CDR1 is SGHKS and CDR2 is YYEKEE (reference sequence). The V gene end was trimmed by 1 base and the J gene end by 0 bases; junction bases not matched to a gene: 10. This CDR3 reads CASSLLGPSGVSYNEQFF. CDR3 in DNA: TGTGCCAGCAGCTTGTTAGGTCCTAGCGGAGTCTCCTACAATGAGCAGTTCTTC. Looking up the rest from reference TRBV5-5 and TRBJ2-1 gives the full variable domain: DAGVTQSPTHLIKTRGQQVTLRCSPISGHKSVSWYQQVLGQGPQFIFQYYEKEERGRGNFPDRFSARQFPNYSSELNVNALLLGDSALYLCASSLLGPSGVSYNEQFFGPGTRLTVL.

Concerning this clonotype itself: At one of its ends the junction is not consistent with the germline gene, which may arise from a read error. The V call is TRBV7-7, the J call TRBJ2-5; D is unclear. The length of the CDR3 is 15 residues. Germline CDR1 reads SSHAT; CDR2 reads FNYEAQ (reference sequence). CDR3 nucleotides: TGTGCTAGCAGCTTAGAGGTCTCCCGCCGGGAGACCCAGTACTTC. This translates into CASSLEVSRRETQYF.

This clonotype was recorded a few times. The rearrangement uses TRBV2 and TRBJ2-1; D is ambiguous. Trimming removed 7 bases at V and 0 bases at J, with 13 bases between. The CDR3 spans 15 residues. Germline CDR1 and CDR2: SNHLY and FYNNEI. CDR3 DNA: TGTGCCAGCACCGACTTGCCGAGCTCCTACAATGAGCAGTTCTTC. The encoded protein is CASTDLPSSYNEQFF.

The genes are TRBV3-1 and TRBJ2-3; 7 bases fit TRBD1. J lost 1 base, V lost 10 bases, and 8 bases had no gene match. The CDR3 is made up of 14 amino acids. The germline CDR1 and CDR2 sequences are LGHDT and YNNKEL (reference sequence). The CDR3 is CATRDRDRTDTQYF. The CDR3 region has the DNA TGTGCCACCCGAGACAGGGACCGCACAGATACGCAGTATTTT.

V gene TRBV24-1 combines with J gene TRBJ2-1; D could derive from TRBD1 or TRBD2 (5 bases each). Trimming pared 8 bases from V and 3 bases from J, leaving 10 bases between. CDR3 length: 13 amino acids. Germline CDR1 KGHDR, CDR2 SFDVKD. CDR3 nucleotides: TGTGCCACCACGGCGAGGGGCTACAATGAGCAGTTCTTC. Translation: CATTARGYNEQFF.

The chain links TRBV5-4 to TRBJ1-1; perhaps TRBD1 as D (6 bases). CDR1 is SGHNT and CDR2 is YYREEE in the germline V gene (reference sequence). V gave up 5 bases and J gave up 8 bases, with 16 bases separating them. This CDR3 region has 13 residues. The CDR3 is CASSSLAGTEAFF. CDR3 DNA sequence: TGTGCCAGCAGTTCTTTGGCAGGGACAGAAGCTTTCTTT.

This rearrangement joins TRBV6-1 to TRBJ1-5; TRBD1 might be the D (5 bases). The CDR3 covers 18 residues. From germline, CDR1 is MNHNS and CDR2 SASEGT. The V end was cut by 6 bases, the J end by 2 bases, with 23 bases between. Here the CDR3 reads CASRFFLGPEQGNQPQHF. The DNA of the CDR3 is TGTGCCAGCAGATTCTTCTTGGGCCCCGAACAGGGCAATCAGCCCCAGCATTTT.

The CDR3 is CASSVGSRVYGYTF. The CDR3 nucleotides are TGTGCCAGCAGCGTAGGTAGCAGGGTCTATGGCTACACCTTC. The gene calls are TRBV9 and TRBJ1-2, with D perhaps TRBD1 (5 bases). Germline CDR1 SGDLS, CDR2 YYNGEE. Trimming shortened V by 0 bases and J by 4 bases, and 10 bases separated the two germline ends. The CDR3 is made up of 14 amino acids.

The V call is TRBV3-1, the J call TRBJ2-1, with TRBD2 matching over 10 bases. CDR1 is LGHDT and CDR2 is YNNKEL in the germline V gene (reference sequence). Trimming at V came to 4 bases and at J to 6 bases, leaving 9 bases not matched to a gene. The CDR3 has 16 amino acids. The CDR3 spells CASSPGGLAGVNEQFF. The CDR3 nucleotides are TGTGCCAGCAGCCCTGGCGGGCTAGCGGGAGTCAATGAGCAGTTCTTC.

The rearrangement joins TRBV27 to TRBJ2-7, with D perhaps TRBD2 (6 bases). CDR1 MNHEY and CDR2 SMNVEV come from the germline V gene (reference sequence). V was cut by 3 bases and J by 4 bases, with 13 bases left in between. The CDR3 has 14 amino acids. CDR3: CASSFFSGPYEQYF. The DNA of the CDR3 is TGTGCCAGCAGTTTTTTTAGCGGACCTTACGAGCAGTACTTC.

The V and J genes are TRBV5-4 and TRBJ2-2; D gene unclear. The CDR3 covers 13 residues. V gave up 4 bases and J gave up 5 bases, with 9 bases separating them. Germline V gene data show CDR1 as SGHNT and CDR2 as YYREEE (reference sequence). The chain's CDR3 is CASSPGLTGELFF. In DNA, the CDR3 is TGTGCCAGCAGCCCTGGGCTTACCGGGGAGCTGTTTTTT.

The chain combines TRBV7-9 with TRBJ2-3; either TRBD1 or TRBD2 may fit D (5 bases each). V lost 3 bases to trimming and J lost 0 bases, with 10 bases between them. The length of the CDR3 is 15 residues. The germline gives CDR1 SEHNR, CDR2 FQNEAQ (reference sequence). CDR3 in amino acids: CASSFPGPSTDTQYF. CDR3 in DNA: TGTGCCAGCAGCTTCCCGGGACCCAGCACAGATACGCAGTATTTT.

The chain links TRBV27 to TRBJ2-7; TRBD1 is a possible D gene (6 bases). Germline V lookup: CDR1 MNHEY, CDR2 SMNVEV (reference sequence). The CDR3 runs 16 residues. The V gene lost 5 bases and the J gene lost 0 bases, with 17 bases spanning the gap. CDR3: CASSPSRGGVSYEQYF. The CDR3 DNA reads as TGTGCCAGCAGTCCCTCCCGAGGGGGAGTCTCCTACGAGCAGTACTTC.

The rearrangement uses TRBV29-1 and TRBJ2-7; D perhaps matches TRBD2 (6 bases). V was cut by 8 bases and J by 0 bases, with 14 bases left in between. Germline-derived CDR1 and CDR2 are SQVTM and ANQGSEA. The CDR3 has 13 residues. The CDR3 loop reads CSIWEDSSYEQYF. The CDR3 DNA sequence: TGCAGCATATGGGAGGATAGCTCCTACGAGCAGTACTTC.

This chain links TRBV19 with TRBJ1-1; 9 positions match TRBD1. The CDR3 extends over 17 amino acids. J lost 4 bases, V lost 1 base, and 10 bases had no gene match. CDR1 LNHDA and CDR2 SQIVND come from the germline V gene (reference sequence). The CDR3 DNA follows: TGTGCCAGTAGTATAGTCGACAGGGGGACGAGGGCCACTGAAGCTTTCTTT. This gives the protein CASSIVDRGTRATEAFF. Combining the CDR3 with reference TRBV19 and TRBJ1-1 gives the whole variable domain DGGITQSPKYLFRKEGQNVTLSCEQNLNHDAMYWYRQDPGQGLRLIYYSQIVNDFQKGDIAEGYSVSREKKESFPLTVTSAQKNPTAFYLCASSIVDRGTRATEAFFGQGTRLTVV.

V and J are TRBV29-1 and TRBJ2-1, with D possibly being TRBD2 (6 bases). CDR1 is SQVTM, CDR2 ANQGSEA, per germline. Trimming left V 1 base short and J 0 bases short, with 13 bases between. The CDR3 has 16 residues. The CDR3 DNA is TGCAGCGTTGAAGGGGGACTGAGGGGCTCCTACAATGAGCAGTTCTTC. Translation gives CSVEGGLRGSYNEQFF.

CDR3 protein: CASSLDGTGLYGYTF. The CDR3 bases are TGTGCCAGCAGCTTAGATGGTACAGGGCTCTATGGCTACACCTTC. The chain carries TRBV11-2 and TRBJ1-2, with D perhaps matching TRBD1 (6 bases). CDR3 length: 15 residues. Germline V gene sequence: CDR1 SGHAT, CDR2 FQNNGV. Trimming pared 0 bases from V and 4 bases from J, leaving 12 bases between.